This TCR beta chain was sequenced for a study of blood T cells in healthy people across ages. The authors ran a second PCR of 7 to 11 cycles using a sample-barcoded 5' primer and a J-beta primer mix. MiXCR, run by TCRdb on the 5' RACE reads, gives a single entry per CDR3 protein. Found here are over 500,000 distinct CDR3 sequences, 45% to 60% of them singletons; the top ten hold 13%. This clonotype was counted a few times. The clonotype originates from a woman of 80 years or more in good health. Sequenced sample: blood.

As DNA, the CDR3 is TGTGCCAGCAGTGACAACCAGGCCCAAGAAGCTTTCTTT. This translates into CASSDNQAQEAFF. The V gene is TRBV6-5, the J gene TRBJ1-1, with D unresolved. Trimming shortened V by 5 bases and J by 8 bases, and 15 bases separated the two germline ends. CDR1 and CDR2 (germline): MNHEY, SVGAGI. The CDR3 covers 13 residues.